The T cell receptor beta chain under discussion was sequenced for a study of cytomegalovirus exposure and HLA in healthy donors. Comments on this clone: Its target is not known.

This CDR3 region has 19 residues. Trimming cost V 6 bases and J 4 bases; bases outside gene matches: 17. CDR1 is SGHRS and CDR2 is YFSETQ in the germline V gene. Clones were read by immunoSEQ multiplex PCR, and TCRdb kept only the in-frame ones, dropping some. The sample records around 260,000 clones, 80% to 95% being singletons. Study results and caveats: As confirmed in vitro, three CMV-associated chains were specific for CMV antigens. Overall, roughly 160 TCR beta chains were annotated as cytomegalovirus-associated. The tendency of first-cohort TCR clusters to co-occur in the 100 to 150 validation repertoires was identified by a subsequent analysis.

The rearrangement links TRBV5-1 to TRBJ2-3, with 13 bases matching TRBD2. The sequence came from a woman under 40 in good health and CMV-seronegative. Sequencing was performed on PBMCs. The CDR3 DNA is TGCGCCAGCATGACGATTTCCGGACTAGCGGGAGTAGCTGCAGATACGCAGTATTTT. Its translation is CASMTISGLAGVAADTQYF.